This TCR beta chain comes out of a study of T cells expressing NK-cell markers (dated by TCRdb to about 2020). Regarding the complete study: About eight donors provided sorted CD3+CD56+NKG2C+, CD3+CD56+NKG2C- and CD3+CD56-NKG2C+ T-cell subsets, whose TCR beta-chain repertoires were profiled. Seven of the eight sequenced donors were HCMV-seropositive and one was HCMV-seronegative. All eight donors whose samples were sequenced were randomly selected healthy volunteers, three of them men and five women. The libraries were sequenced on Illumina HiSeq 2000/2500, MiSeq or NextSeq, producing 2 x 150 bp reads. The full study reports these points: For over five donors, the dominant CD3+CD56+NKG2C+ clonotypes were among the top 10 CD8+ clonotypes and accounted for about 1.0-8% of CD8+ T cells. Those dominant clonotypes were again the most abundant among CD3+CD56-NKG2C+ cells in several donors, at roughly 28.3-60.1%. Whether the expanded NKG2C-expressing T cell clones were specific for HCMV antigens was left unclear.

TCRdb records Illumina HiSeq 2000 as the sequencer. 5'RACE template switching, by which a universal primer site and unique molecular identifiers were added, was used to make TCR beta cDNA libraries. Priming for cDNA synthesis came from the TCR beta constant segment, and two successive PCR amplification steps followed. On the study's bioinformatics: MIGEC handled demultiplexing of the reads and grouping by UMI, while MiTCR was used to assemble and quantify clonotypes. Only TCR cDNA sequences supported by at least two reads were kept to exclude erroneous sequences. The tcR package was used for downstream repertoire analysis, and clonotypes were matched across fractions by CDR3 nucleotide sequence plus V segment. VDJmatch was used to annotate antigen specificity against VDJdb, with one amino acid substitution in CDR3 allowed. TCRdb reprocessed the raw reads; every CDR3 protein sequence is a single record, and DNA is not supplied. The V and J calls, along with clone size, are taken from TCRdb and not from the paper's own processing. This sample's listing comprises over 150,000 distinct CDR3 sequences. 20% to 25% of the sample comes from the top ten.

As to this clonotype: This clone's antigen is unknown.

A commercial ELISA kit detecting HCMV-specific IgG in serum was used to determine HCMV serostatus. Ficoll density gradient centrifugation was used to isolate peripheral blood mononuclear cells from blood. The germline V gene encodes CDR1 MNHEY and CDR2 SMNVEV (reference sequence). Measured from the cysteine to the phenylalanine, the CDR3 is 16 residues long. Only the protein is on record. In this chain, TRBV27 is recombined with TRBJ2-2; TCRdb indicates TRBD1, and absent DNA this call remains unverified. The sequence derives from a man aged 18-70 years in good health. The specimen was blood T cells: a sorted CD56 or NKG2C T cell subset, CD4+ or CD8+ T cells, or bulk PBMC T cells (not recorded which). The CDR3 region: CASSFSTPLGSGELFF.